The 22 T cell receptor beta chains below all came from one sample that was sequenced in a study of T cells expressing NK-cell markers. TCRdb reworked the 5' RACE reads into one entry per CDR3 protein, no DNA. The sample table sets out 150,000 to 200,000 distinct CDR3 sequences. Sequencing was done on a sample of blood T cells: a sorted CD56 or NKG2C T cell subset, CD4+ or CD8+ T cells, or bulk PBMC T cells (not recorded which). The receptors were gathered from a man aged 18-75 years in good health.

This sequence joins TRBV7-9 and TRBJ2-1; TCRdb's D call, TRBD1, is unchecked because there is no DNA. The CDR3 has 15 amino acids. CDR1 and CDR2 from the germline V gene are SEHNR and FQNEAQ (reference sequence). CDR3 protein: CASSLDSPLLHEQFF.

V is TRBV6-5 and J is TRBJ1-5. Germline V gene sequence: CDR1 MNHEY, CDR2 SVGAGI. This CDR3 is 13 amino acids long. The CDR3 sequence: CASSSGTYQPQHF.

CDR3 protein: CASSSDWDQAFF. The chain couples TRBV12-3 or TRBV12-4 to TRBJ1-1. The CDR3 length is 12 residues.

The CDR3 loop reads CSARERSSYNEQFF. This sequence joins TRBV20-1 and TRBJ2-1. This CDR3 is 14 amino acids long. CDR1 is DFQATT, CDR2 SNEGSKA, per germline (reference sequence).

The chain couples TRBV7-9 to TRBJ2-7; TCRdb selects TRBD1, and the lack of DNA leaves this call unchecked. CDR3 size: 12 residues. Looked up from germline, CDR1 is SEHNR and CDR2 is FQNEAQ (reference sequence). CDR3 loop: CASSLDRHEQYF.

V and J are TRBV20-1 and TRBJ2-1. The germline gives CDR1 DFQATT, CDR2 SNEGSKA (reference sequence). The length of the CDR3 is 13 residues. The CDR3: CSARDPLANEQFF.

The CDR3 sequence: CASSLGGYRAETQYF. The V and J genes are TRBV7-2 and TRBJ2-5; TCRdb calls TRBD1, which cannot be checked without DNA. Per germline, CDR1 SGHTA and CDR2 FQGNSA. The CDR3 sequence is 15 residues long.

The chain joins TRBV6-1 to TRBJ2-7; TCRdb reports TRBD1, a call that lacks DNA to check it against. The germline gives CDR1 MNHNS, CDR2 SASEGT. The CDR3 loop spans 15 amino acids. CDR3: CASTEDRGGNYEQYF.

This chain joins TRBV2 and TRBJ1-2. This CDR3 region has 11 residues. Germline loops: CDR1 SNHLY, CDR2 FYNNEI. The CDR3 here is CASRTNYGYTF.

V is TRBV6-5 and J is TRBJ2-2. The CDR3 runs 16 residues. The germline V gene has CDR1 MNHEY and CDR2 SVGAGI. The CDR3 protein is CASSLRGFANTGELFF.

The chain combines TRBV27 with TRBJ2-7; absent DNA, TCRdb's TRBD2 call cannot be checked. Per the germline V gene, CDR1 is MNHEY and CDR2 is SMNVEV (reference sequence). This CDR3 spans 13 amino acids. The CDR3 sequence is CASSVLREGEQYF.

V gene TRBV9 combines with J gene TRBJ2-7; TCRdb lists TRBD2, though no DNA is available to test this call. CDR1 is SGDLS and CDR2 is YYNGEE in the germline V gene. The CDR3 has 14 residues. The CDR3 spells CASSVASGGYEQYF.

J is TRBJ2-1 and V is TRBV4-2; TCRdb proposes TRBD2, but this gene call is untestable without DNA. CDR1 and CDR2 from the germline V gene are LGHNA and YNFKEQ. The CDR3 totals 15 residues. CDR3 sequence: CASSPGTSAYNEQFF.

The genes are TRBV27 and TRBJ1-2. Germline loops: CDR1 MNHEY, CDR2 SMNVEV (reference sequence). The CDR3 sequence is 16 residues long. The CDR3 is CASSPVGEEATDGYTF.

The chain uses TRBV15 and TRBJ2-2. Per the germline V gene, CDR1 is LNHNV and CDR2 is YYDKDF (reference sequence). The CDR3 extends over 16 amino acids. CDR3 loop: CATSRDDRVDTGELFF.

The chain is built from TRBV28 and TRBJ1-2; the TCRdb D gene call, TRBD1, has no DNA to confirm it. The V gene's germline CDR1 is MDHEN and CDR2 SYDVKM. There are 16 residues in the CDR3. The chain's CDR3 is CASSNHPGQAIYGYTF.

This chain joins TRBV12-3 or TRBV12-4 and TRBJ1-1; TCRdb's D call of TRBD1 is untestable without DNA. The CDR3 extends over 17 amino acids. The CDR3 loop reads CASSPEQGIGRNTEAFF.

This chain uses TRBV7-8 with TRBJ1-2. The germline gives CDR1 SGHVS, CDR2 FQNEAQ. This CDR3 has 16 residues. CDR3 protein: CASSLPVQGRLDGYTF.

The chain uses TRBV3-1 and TRBJ1-1; the D gene TCRdb calls, TRBD1, cannot be checked with no DNA. Germline V lookup: CDR1 LGHDT, CDR2 YNNKEL (reference sequence). CDR3 length: 13 amino acids. CDR3 protein: CAAQTGGNTEAFF. Together with reference TRBV3-1 and TRBJ1-1, the CDR3 gives the full variable domain: DTAVSQTPKYLVTQMGNDKSIKCEQNLGHDTMYWYKQDSKKFLKIMFSYNNKELIINETVPNRFSPKSPDKAHLNLHINSLELGDSAVYFCAAQTGGNTEAFFGQGTRLTVV.

The chain joins TRBV5-1 to TRBJ2-2; without DNA, the TCRdb call of TRBD2 cannot be checked. CDR3 length equals 16 residues. Germline V lookup: CDR1 SGHRS, CDR2 YFSETQ. The CDR3 loop is CASSFYGAGDTGELFF.

CDR3 residues: CASSFLAGTYNEQFF. The V and J genes are TRBV7-8 and TRBJ2-1; TCRdb's D call of TRBD2 is untestable without DNA. This CDR3 is 15 amino acids long. Germline assignment: CDR1 SGHVS and CDR2 FQNEAQ. Based on the CDR3 plus reference TRBV7-8 and TRBJ2-1, the full variable domain is GAGVSQSPRYKVAKRGQDVALRCDPISGHVSLFWYQQALGQGPEFLTYFQNEAQLDKSGLPSDRFFAERPEGSVSTLKIQRTQQEDSAVYLCASSFLAGTYNEQFFGPGTRLTVL.

The chain uses TRBV7-8 and TRBJ2-5. Germline CDR1 reads SGHVS; CDR2 reads FQNEAQ. The CDR3 has 17 residues. This chain's CDR3 is CASSDLGQTPFQETQYF.